This TCR beta chain was sequenced for a study of blood T cell repertoires in COVID-19. The table came from immunoSEQ multiplex PCR; TCRdb's copy has only in-frame clones and leaves some out. The data show about 280,000 clones, 87% seen once. Trimming removed 0 bases from V and 6 bases from J; junction bases left unmatched: 7. Germline assignment: CDR1 LNHNV and CDR2 YYDKDF (reference sequence). The CDR3 length is 16 residues. Sample: PBMCs or T cells enriched from blood (not recorded which). The TCR was taken from a woman aged 40 to 50 who had recovered from COVID-19. The chain couples TRBV15 to TRBJ2-3; TRBD2 matches at 9 bases. CDR3 amino acids: CATSREGTSRVDTQYF. The CDR3 region has the DNA TGTGCCACCAGCAGAGAAGGGACTAGCAGGGTGGATACGCAGTATTTT.